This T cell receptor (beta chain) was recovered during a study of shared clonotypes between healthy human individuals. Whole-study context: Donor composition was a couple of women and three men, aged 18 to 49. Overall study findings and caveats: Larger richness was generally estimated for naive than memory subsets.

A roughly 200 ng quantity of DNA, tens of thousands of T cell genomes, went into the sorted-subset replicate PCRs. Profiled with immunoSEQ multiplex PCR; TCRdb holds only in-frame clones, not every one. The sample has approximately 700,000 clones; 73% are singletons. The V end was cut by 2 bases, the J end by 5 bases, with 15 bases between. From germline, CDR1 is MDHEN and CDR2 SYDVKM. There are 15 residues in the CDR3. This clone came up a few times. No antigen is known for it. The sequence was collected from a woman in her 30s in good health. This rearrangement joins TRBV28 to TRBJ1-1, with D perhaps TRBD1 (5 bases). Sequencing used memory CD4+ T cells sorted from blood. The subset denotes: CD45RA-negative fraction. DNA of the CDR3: TGTGCCAGCAGTTTAGCACAGGCTTGGGGGACTGAAGCTTTCTTT. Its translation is CASSLAQAWGTEAFF.